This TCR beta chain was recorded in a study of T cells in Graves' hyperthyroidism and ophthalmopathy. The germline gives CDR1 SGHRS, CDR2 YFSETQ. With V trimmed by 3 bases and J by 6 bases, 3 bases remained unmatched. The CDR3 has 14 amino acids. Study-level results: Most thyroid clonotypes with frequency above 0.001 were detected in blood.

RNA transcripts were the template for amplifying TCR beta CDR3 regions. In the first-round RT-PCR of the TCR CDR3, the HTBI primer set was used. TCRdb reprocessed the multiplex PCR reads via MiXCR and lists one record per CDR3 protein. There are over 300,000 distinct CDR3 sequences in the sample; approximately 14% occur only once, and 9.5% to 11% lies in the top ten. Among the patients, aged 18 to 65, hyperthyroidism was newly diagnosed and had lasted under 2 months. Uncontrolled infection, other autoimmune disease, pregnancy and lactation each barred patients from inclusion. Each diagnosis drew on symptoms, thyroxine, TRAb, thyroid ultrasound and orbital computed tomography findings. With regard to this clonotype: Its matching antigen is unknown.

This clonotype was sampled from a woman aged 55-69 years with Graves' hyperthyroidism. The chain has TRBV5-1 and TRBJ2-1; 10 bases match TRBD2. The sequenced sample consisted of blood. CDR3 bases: TGCGCCAGCAGCTCGACTAGCGGGTCCAATGAGCAGTTCTTC. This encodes CASSSTSGSNEQFF.